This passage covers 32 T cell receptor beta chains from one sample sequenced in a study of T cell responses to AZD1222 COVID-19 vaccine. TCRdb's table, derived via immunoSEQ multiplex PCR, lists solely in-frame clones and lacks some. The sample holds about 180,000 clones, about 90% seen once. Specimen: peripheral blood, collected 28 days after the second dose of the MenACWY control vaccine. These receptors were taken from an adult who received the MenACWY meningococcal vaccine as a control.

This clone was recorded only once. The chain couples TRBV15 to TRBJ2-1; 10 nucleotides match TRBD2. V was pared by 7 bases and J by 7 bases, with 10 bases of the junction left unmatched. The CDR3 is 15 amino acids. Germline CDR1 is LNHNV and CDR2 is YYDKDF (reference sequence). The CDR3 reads CATTIRLAGNNEQFF. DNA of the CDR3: TGTGCCACCACCATCCGACTAGCGGGTAATAATGAGCAGTTCTTC. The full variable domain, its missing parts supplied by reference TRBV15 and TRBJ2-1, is DAMVIQNPRYQVTQFGKPVTLSCSQTLNHNVMYWYQQKSSQAPKLLFHYYDKDFNNEADTPDNFQSRRPNTSFCFLDIRSPGLGDTAMYLCATTIRLAGNNEQFFGPGTRLTVL.

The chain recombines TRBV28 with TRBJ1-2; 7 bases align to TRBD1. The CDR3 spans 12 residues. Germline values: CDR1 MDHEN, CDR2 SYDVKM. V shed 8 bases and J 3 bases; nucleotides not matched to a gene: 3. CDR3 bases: TGTGCCAGCCTAACAGGGGACTATGGCTACACCTTC. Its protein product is CASLTGDYGYTF.

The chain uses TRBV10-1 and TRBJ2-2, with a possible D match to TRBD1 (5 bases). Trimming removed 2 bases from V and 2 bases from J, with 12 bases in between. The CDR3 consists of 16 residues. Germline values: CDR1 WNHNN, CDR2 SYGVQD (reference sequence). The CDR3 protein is CASSERTLINTGELFF. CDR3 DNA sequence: TGCGCCAGCAGTGAGAGGACACTTATCAACACCGGGGAGCTGTTTTTT.

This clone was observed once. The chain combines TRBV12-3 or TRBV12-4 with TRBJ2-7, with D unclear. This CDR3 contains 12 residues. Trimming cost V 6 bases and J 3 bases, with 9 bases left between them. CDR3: CASSTSDYEQYF. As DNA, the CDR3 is TGTGCCAGCAGCACCTCCGACTACGAGCAGTACTTC.

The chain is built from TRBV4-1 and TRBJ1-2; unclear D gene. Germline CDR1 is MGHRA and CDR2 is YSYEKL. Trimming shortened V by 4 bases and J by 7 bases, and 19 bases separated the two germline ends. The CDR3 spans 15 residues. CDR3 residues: CASSLAIRREAGYTF. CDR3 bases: TGCGCCAGCAGCCTGGCAATAAGGAGGGAAGCTGGCTACACCTTC.

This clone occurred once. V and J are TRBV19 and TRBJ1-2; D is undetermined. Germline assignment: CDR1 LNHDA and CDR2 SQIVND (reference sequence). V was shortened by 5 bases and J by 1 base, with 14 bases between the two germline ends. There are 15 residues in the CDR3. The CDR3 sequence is CASSPVLNLNYGYTF. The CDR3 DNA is TGTGCCAGTAGTCCCGTTCTGAACCTTAACTATGGCTACACCTTC.

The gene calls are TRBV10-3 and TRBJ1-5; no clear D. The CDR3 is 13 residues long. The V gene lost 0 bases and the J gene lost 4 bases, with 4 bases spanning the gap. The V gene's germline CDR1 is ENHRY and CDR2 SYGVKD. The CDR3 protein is CAISESGNQPQHF. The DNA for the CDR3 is TGTGCCATCAGTGAGTCAGGGAATCAGCCCCAGCATTTT.

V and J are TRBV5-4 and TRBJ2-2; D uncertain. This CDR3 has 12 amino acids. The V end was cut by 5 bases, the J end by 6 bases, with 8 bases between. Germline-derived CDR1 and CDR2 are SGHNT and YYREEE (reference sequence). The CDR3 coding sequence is TGTGCCAGCAGTACAAGCCCCGGGGAGCTGTTTTTT. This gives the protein CASSTSPGELFF. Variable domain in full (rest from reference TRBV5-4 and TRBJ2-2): ETGVTQSPTHLIKTRGQQVTLRCSSQSGHNTVSWYQQALGQGPQFIFQYYREEENGRGNFPPRFSGLQFPNYSSELNVNALELDDSALYLCASSTSPGELFFGEGSRLTVL.

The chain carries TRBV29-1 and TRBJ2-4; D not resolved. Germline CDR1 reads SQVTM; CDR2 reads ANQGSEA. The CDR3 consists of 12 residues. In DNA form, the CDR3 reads TGCAGTTTCCGGGTAAGGGTGAACATTCAGTACTTC. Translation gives CSFRVRVNIQYF.

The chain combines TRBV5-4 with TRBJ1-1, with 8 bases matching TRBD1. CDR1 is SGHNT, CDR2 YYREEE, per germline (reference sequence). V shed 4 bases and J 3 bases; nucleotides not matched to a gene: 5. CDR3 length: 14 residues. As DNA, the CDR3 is TGTGCCAGCAGCCGAAACAGGGGGGACACTGAAGCTTTCTTT. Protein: CASSRNRGDTEAFF.

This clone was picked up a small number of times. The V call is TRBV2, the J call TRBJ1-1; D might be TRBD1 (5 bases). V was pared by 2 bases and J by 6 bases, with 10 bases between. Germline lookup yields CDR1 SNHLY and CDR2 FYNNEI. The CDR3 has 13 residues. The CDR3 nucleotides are TGTGCCAGCAGTGAATACGGGACTGCTGAAGCTTTCTTT. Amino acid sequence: CASSEYGTAEAFF.

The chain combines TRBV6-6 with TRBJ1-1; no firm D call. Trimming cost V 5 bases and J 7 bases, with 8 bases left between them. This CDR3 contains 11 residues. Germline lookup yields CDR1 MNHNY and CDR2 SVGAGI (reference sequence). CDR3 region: CASSLDLEAFF. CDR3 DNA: TGTGCCAGCAGTCTTGACCTTGAAGCTTTCTTT.

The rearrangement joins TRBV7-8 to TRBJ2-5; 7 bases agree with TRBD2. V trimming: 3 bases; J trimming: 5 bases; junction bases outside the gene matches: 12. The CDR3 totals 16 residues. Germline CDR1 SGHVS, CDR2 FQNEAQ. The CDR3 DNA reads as TGTGCCAGCAGCTTGCGTTTTAGCGGGCCTTACGAGACCCAGTACTTC. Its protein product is CASSLRFSGPYETQYF.

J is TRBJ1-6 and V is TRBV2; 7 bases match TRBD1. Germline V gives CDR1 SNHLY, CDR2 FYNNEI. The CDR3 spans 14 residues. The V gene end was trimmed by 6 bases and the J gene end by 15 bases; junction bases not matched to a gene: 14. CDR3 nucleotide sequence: TGTGCCAGCAGAGCCGGGACAGTGGGATATAGCCTCCACTTT. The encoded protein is CASRAGTVGYSLHF.

The CDR3 nucleotides are TGTGCCAGCAGTTACGCGGACGGCTCTGGAAACACCATATATTTT. Translating gives CASSYADGSGNTIYF. The chain combines TRBV6-5 with TRBJ1-3; D unclear. CDR1 is MNHEY, CDR2 SVGAGI, per germline. The CDR3 consists of 15 residues. V was cut by 2 bases and J by 0 bases, with 8 bases left in between.

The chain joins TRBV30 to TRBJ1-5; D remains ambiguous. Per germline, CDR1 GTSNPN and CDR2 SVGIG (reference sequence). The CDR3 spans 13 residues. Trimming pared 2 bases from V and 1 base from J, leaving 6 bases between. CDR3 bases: TGTGCCTGGAGTCTTCAAAGCAATCAGCCCCAGCATTTT. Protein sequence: CAWSLQSNQPQHF.

CDR3 bases: TGTGCCAGCAGCGCGGGACAACGCTACGAGCAGTACTTC. Its protein is CASSAGQRYEQYF. The rearrangement uses TRBV11-2 and TRBJ2-7; the D call may be TRBD1 or TRBD2 (6 bases each). The germline V gene has CDR1 SGHAT and CDR2 FQNNGV. The CDR3 spans 13 residues. The ends were cut back, 5 bases at V and 3 bases at J, with 11 bases in the middle.

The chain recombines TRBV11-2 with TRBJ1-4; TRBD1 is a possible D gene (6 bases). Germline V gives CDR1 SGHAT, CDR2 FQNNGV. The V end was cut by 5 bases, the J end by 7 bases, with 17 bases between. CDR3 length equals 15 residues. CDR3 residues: CASSPEWRGFEKLFF. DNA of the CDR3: TGTGCCAGCAGCCCCGAATGGAGGGGGTTTGAAAAACTGTTTTTT.

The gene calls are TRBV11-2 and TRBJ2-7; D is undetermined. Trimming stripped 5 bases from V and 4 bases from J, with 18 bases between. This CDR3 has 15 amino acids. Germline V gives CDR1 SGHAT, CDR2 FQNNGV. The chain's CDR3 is CASSLSYAPQYEQYF. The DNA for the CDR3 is TGTGCCAGCAGCCTATCGTATGCTCCTCAGTACGAGCAGTACTTC.

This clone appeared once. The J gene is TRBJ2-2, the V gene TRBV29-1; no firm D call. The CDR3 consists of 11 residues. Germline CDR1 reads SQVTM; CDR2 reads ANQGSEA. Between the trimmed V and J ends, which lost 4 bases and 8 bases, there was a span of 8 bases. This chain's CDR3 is CSVGIGGELFF. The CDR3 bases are TGCAGCGTTGGTATCGGGGGGGAGCTGTTTTTT.

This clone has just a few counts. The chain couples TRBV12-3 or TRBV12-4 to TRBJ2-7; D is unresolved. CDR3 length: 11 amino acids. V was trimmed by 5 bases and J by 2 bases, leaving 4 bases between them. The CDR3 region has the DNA TGTGCCAGCAGTGGGACCTACGAGCAGTACTTC. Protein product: CASSGTYEQYF.

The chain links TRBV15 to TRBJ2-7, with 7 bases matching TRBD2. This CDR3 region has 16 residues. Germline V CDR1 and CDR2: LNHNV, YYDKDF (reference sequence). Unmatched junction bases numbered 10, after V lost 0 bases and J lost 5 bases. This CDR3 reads CATSRDGRVSVHEQYF. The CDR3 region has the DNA TGTGCCACCAGCAGAGATGGGAGGGTTTCTGTCCACGAGCAGTACTTC.

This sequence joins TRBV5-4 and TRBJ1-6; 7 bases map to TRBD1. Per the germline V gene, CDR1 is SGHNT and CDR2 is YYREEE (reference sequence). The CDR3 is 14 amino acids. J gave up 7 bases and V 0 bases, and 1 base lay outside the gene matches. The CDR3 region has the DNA TGTGCCAGCAGCTTGGACAGGGGAAATTCACCCCTCCACTTT. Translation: CASSLDRGNSPLHF.

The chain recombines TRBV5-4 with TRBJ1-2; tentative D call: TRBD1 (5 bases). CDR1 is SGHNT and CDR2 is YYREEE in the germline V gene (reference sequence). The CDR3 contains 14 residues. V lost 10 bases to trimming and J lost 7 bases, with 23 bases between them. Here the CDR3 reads CALTHGGERVGYTF. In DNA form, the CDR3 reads TGTGCCCTCACACACGGGGGGGAGAGAGTTGGCTACACCTTC.

This CDR3 is CASSRSTGSSYEQYF. The CDR3 DNA follows: TGTGCCAGCAGTCGCTCAACAGGGAGCTCCTACGAGCAGTACTTC. This chain connects TRBV27 to TRBJ2-7; possible D gene TRBD1, 6 bases. The V gene's germline CDR1 is MNHEY and CDR2 SMNVEV (reference sequence). The CDR3 length is 15 residues. Between the trimmed V and J ends, which lost 5 bases and 0 bases, there was a span of 14 bases.

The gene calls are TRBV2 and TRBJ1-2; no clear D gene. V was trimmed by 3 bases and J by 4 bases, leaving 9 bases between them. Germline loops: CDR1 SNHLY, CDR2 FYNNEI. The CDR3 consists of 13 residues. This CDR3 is CASSELLGYGYTF. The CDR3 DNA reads TGTGCCAGCAGTGAGCTCCTAGGCTATGGCTACACCTTC.

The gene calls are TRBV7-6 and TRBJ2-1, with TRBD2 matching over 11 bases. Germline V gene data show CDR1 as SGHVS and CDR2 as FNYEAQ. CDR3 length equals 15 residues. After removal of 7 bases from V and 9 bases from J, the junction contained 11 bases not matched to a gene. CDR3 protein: CASTPWLAGGGEQFF. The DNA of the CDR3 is TGTGCCAGCACCCCGTGGCTAGCGGGAGGAGGTGAGCAGTTCTTC.

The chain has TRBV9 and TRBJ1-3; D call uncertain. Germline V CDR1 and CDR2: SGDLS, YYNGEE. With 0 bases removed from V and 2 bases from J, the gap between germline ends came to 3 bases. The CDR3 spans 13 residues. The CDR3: CASSVATGNTIYF. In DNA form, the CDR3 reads TGTGCCAGCAGCGTAGCCACTGGAAACACCATATATTTT.

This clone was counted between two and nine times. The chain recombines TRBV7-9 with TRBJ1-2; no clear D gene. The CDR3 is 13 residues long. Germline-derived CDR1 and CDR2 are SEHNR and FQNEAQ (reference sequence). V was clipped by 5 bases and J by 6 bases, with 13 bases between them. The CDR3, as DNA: TGTGCCAGCAGCGGCGGTACACCGAATGGCTACACCTTC. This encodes CASSGGTPNGYTF.

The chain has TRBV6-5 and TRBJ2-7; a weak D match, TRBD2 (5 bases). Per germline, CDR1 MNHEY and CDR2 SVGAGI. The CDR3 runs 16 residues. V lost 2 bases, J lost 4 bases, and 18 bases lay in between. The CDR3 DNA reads TGTGCCAGCAGTTACGAGGGAACTGCGCCGGGATACGAGCAGTACTTC. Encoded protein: CASSYEGTAPGYEQYF.

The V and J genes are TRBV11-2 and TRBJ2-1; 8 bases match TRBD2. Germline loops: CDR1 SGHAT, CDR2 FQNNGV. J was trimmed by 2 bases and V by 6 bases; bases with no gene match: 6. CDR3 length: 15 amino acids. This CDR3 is CASRLTSGAYNEQFF. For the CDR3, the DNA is TGTGCCAGCAGATTAACTAGCGGAGCCTACAATGAGCAGTTCTTC.

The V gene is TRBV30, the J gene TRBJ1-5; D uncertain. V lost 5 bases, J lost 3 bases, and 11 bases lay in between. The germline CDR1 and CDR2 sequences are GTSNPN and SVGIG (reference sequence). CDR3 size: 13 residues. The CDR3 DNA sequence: TGTGCCTGGTCACAGAATTCCAATCAGCCCCAGCATTTT. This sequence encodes CAWSQNSNQPQHF.